This is a list of T cell receptor beta chains from one sample in a study of blood T cell repertoires in COVID-19. The assay was immunoSEQ multiplex PCR, and TCRdb's table has in-frame clones only and misses some. The sample shows 94,000 or so clones, 88% of them seen only once. The material sequenced was peripheral blood. The receptors shown here come from a woman aged 80 or older with active COVID-19. The CDR3 runs from the conserved cysteine through the conserved F or W. Fields, in order: J gene, V gene, CDR3 protein.

TRBJ1-4	TRBV18	CASSHTRWTPVLDEKLFF
TRBJ1-2	TRBV28	CASSLGIKRQGRNGYTF
TRBJ2-4	TRBV15	CATSRDLSSLAKNIQYF
TRBJ1-1	TRBV7-3	CASSSQGALGTEAFF
TRBJ2-1	TRBV24-1	CATSDSTSGSLNEQFF
TRBJ1-5	TRBV7-2	CASSLVRQINQPQHF
TRBJ2-3	TRBV28	CASSRLAGVPPTQYF
TRBJ2-7	TRBV5-1	CASSWGGYGGEQYF
TRBJ2-7	TRBV11-1	CASSPQDSYEQYF
TRBJ2-3	TRBV27	CASRPLSVAGGGTDTQYF
TRBJ2-1	TRBV5-1	CASSLGQGAYNEQFF
TRBJ1-6	TRBV7-5	CVRSLVVRGREESYNSPLHF
TRBJ2-1	TRBV11-2	CASSSRLAGGYNEQFF
TRBJ2-7	TRBV7-2	CASKRGTSSSYEQYF
TRBJ2-7	TRBV18	CASSPAASSYEQYF